This TCR beta chain was recovered during a study of OX40 agonist ivuxolimab in advanced cancers. Study summary: A mean age of approximately 60 years, range about 20 to 90, was recorded, and under 85% were male.

Study observations and caveats: Both blood CD4+ and CD8+ T cells showed clonal growth by week 6 at 0.1 to 3.0 mg/kg.

Measured with immunoSEQ multiplex PCR; TCRdb has only the in-frame clones, and not every one. The table lists around 90,000 clones, more than 70% of them singletons. This clone occurred a few times. Its specificity is unknown. The germline V gene encodes CDR1 SGHTA and CDR2 FQGNSA. The V and J ends lost 1 base and 6 bases respectively, with 13 bases between them. The CDR3 runs 15 residues. The receptor's source is an adult with an advanced solid tumor such as melanoma, head and neck, liver or kidney cancer. This specimen consisted of CD4+ or CD8+ T cells sorted from blood, obtained in a trial of the OX40 agonist ivuxolimab. V usage is TRBV7-2 and J usage is TRBJ1-5; D is unresolved. CDR3 amino acids: CASSLDLGLPQPQHF. The DNA of the CDR3 is TGTGCCAGCAGCTTAGACCTGGGGTTGCCTCAGCCCCAGCATTTT.